Listed below are T cell receptor beta chains from one sample, sequenced in a study of Ad26.COV2.S vaccination and SARS-CoV-2 variants. Clones were read by immunoSEQ multiplex PCR, and TCRdb kept only the in-frame ones, dropping some. The sample holds 300,000 to 350,000 clones, roughly 90% seen once. The sample here was peripheral blood, taken in a trial of Ad26.COV2.S vaccine versus placebo. These receptors were collected from a person between 18 and 65 years old who received the Ad26.COV2.S COVID-19 vaccine or a placebo. Each CDR3 is given with its conserved first and last residue. Fields, in order: CDR3 protein, CDR3 DNA, clone size, V gene, J gene, CDR3 length, D gene. The D gene is left open where the match is weak. A row's size may be missing; if present it is once, few, many or a size class.

CASSLGGGVFNTGELFF	TGTGCCAGCAGCTTGGGGGGCGGGGTATTCAACACCGGGGAGCTGTTTTTT	-	TRBV5-4	TRBJ2-2	17	-
CASSLEQGGNTIYF	TGTGCCAGCAGCTTAGAACAGGGTGGAAACACCATATATTTT	once	TRBV7-2	TRBJ1-3	14	-
CAISDRGREDTEAFF	TGTGCCATCAGTGATCGAGGCAGGGAGGACACTGAAGCTTTCTTT	-	TRBV10-3	TRBJ1-1	15	-
CASSSSRDRDGNEQFF	TGTGCCAGCAGCTCAAGCCGGGACAGGGATGGGAATGAGCAGTTCTTC	-	TRBV7-2	TRBJ2-1	16	TRBD1
CASSQDRRQLAKNIQYF	TGCGCCAGCAGCCAAGATAGGAGACAACTAGCCAAAAACATTCAGTACTTC	-	TRBV4-1	TRBJ2-4	17	-
CASSLFLEFEAFF	TGTGCCAGCAGCTTGTTTCTGGAATTTGAAGCTTTCTTT	-	TRBV5-4	TRBJ1-1	13	-
CASSLAMVKMSTDTQYF	TGTGCCAGCAGCTTAGCGATGGTAAAGATGAGCACAGATACGCAGTATTTT	-	TRBV7-2	TRBJ2-3	17	-
CASRSPTASGRGYTF	TGTGCCAGCCGGTCCCCGACGGCATCCGGGCGGGGCTACACCTTC	-	TRBV6-5	TRBJ1-2	15	-
CAGGENIQYF	TGTGCCGGGGGAGAAAACATTCAGTACTTC	-	TRBV6-5	TRBJ2-4	10	-
CASSYLAGNEQFF	TGTGCCAGCAGTTATCTAGCGGGGAATGAGCAGTTCTTC	-	TRBV6-2/TRBV6-3	TRBJ2-1	13	TRBD2
CAWSLGAMETQYF	TGTGCCTGGAGTCTCGGAGCTATGGAGACCCAGTACTTC	once	TRBV30	TRBJ2-5	13	-
CAWSKRGTSGNYNEQFF	TGTGCCTGGAGTAAGAGGGGGACTAGCGGCAACTACAATGAGCAGTTCTTC	-	TRBV30	TRBJ2-1	17	TRBD2
CASSIGDTYEQYF	TGTGCCAGTAGTATAGGGGACACCTACGAGCAGTACTTC	-	TRBV19	TRBJ2-7	13	-
CASSVAGTWDEKLFF	TGTGCCAGCAGCGTCGCCGGGACATGGGATGAAAAACTGTTTTTT	-	TRBV9	TRBJ1-4	15	-
CASSLDLYEQYF	TGTGCCAGCAGTTTAGACCTCTACGAGCAGTACTTC	-	TRBV12-3/TRBV12-4	TRBJ2-7	12	-
CANSGTGGRNEQFF	TGTGCTAACTCCGGGACAGGGGGCCGGAATGAGCAGTTCTTC	-	TRBV13	TRBJ2-1	14	TRBD1
CASSLVANTGELFF	TGCGCCAGCAGCTTGGTCGCGAACACCGGGGAGCTGTTTTTT	-	TRBV5-1	TRBJ2-2	14	-
CASSPQATNEKLFF	TGTGCCAGCAGTCCCCAAGCAACTAATGAAAAACTGTTTTTT	-	TRBV3-1/TRBV3-2	TRBJ1-4	14	-
CASSQRDRGLTGELFF	TGTGCCAGCAGCCAAAGGGACAGGGGCCTCACCGGGGAGCTGTTTTTT	few	TRBV5-4	TRBJ2-2	16	TRBD1
CASSRSVVTTDTQYF	TGCGCCAGCAGCCGCTCAGTCGTAACCACAGATACGCAGTATTTT	-	TRBV4-1	TRBJ2-3	15	-
CASSTDSTGVIGGYTF	TGTGCCAGCAGCACTGATTCGACAGGGGTGATTGGGGGCTACACCTTC	-	TRBV6-4	TRBJ1-2	16	TRBD1
CSVLLAWNNEQFF	TGCAGCGTATTACTAGCGTGGAACAATGAGCAGTTCTTC	-	TRBV29-1	TRBJ2-1	13	TRBD2
CASSDPRDRGLNYGYTF	TGTGCCAGCAGTGACCCCCGGGACAGGGGGCTAAACTATGGCTACACCTTC	-	TRBV6-1	TRBJ1-2	17	TRBD1
CASSQDYLEYYTF	TGCGCCAGCAGCCAAGATTATCTTGAATACTACACCTTC	-	TRBV4-3	TRBJ1-2	13	-
CASSIQTGSTGELFF	TGTGCCAGTAGTATACAAACAGGGTCCACCGGGGAGCTGTTTTTT	-	TRBV19	TRBJ2-2	15	-
CASSQDSSSGPSYNEQFF	TGCGCCAGCAGCCAAGATAGTAGTAGCGGGCCTTCCTACAATGAGCAGTTCTTC	-	TRBV4-3	TRBJ2-1	18	TRBD2
CASSPTALSYNEQFF	TGTGCCAGCAGCCCCACAGCTCTCTCCTACAATGAGCAGTTCTTC	-	TRBV5-4	TRBJ2-1	15	-
CASSLDLGGDSKWNYTF	TGTGCCAGCAGCTTAGATCTCGGCGGGGACTCTAAGTGGAACTACACCTTC	-	TRBV11-2	TRBJ1-2	17	-
CASSSWTGDYNEQFF	TGTGCCAGCAGCTCATGGACAGGGGATTACAATGAGCAGTTCTTC	-	TRBV7-9	TRBJ2-1	15	TRBD1
CSVEGLTGGEANTGELFF	TGCAGCGTTGAGGGGCTAACAGGGGGTGAAGCGAACACCGGGGAGCTGTTTTTT	-	TRBV29-1	TRBJ2-2	18	TRBD1
CASSGGDTEAFF	TGCGCCAGCAGCGGGGGAGACACTGAAGCTTTCTTT	-	TRBV5-1	TRBJ1-1	12	-
CASSRGLAGGPGTDTQYF	TGTGCCAGTAGTAGAGGACTAGCGGGGGGGCCGGGCACAGATACGCAGTATTTT	-	TRBV19	TRBJ2-3	18	TRBD2
CASSAHQETQYF	TGTGCCAGCAGTGCGCACCAAGAGACCCAGTACTTC	-	TRBV27	TRBJ2-5	12	-
CASSRDRGLEAFF	TGCGCCAGCAGCCGGGACAGGGGGTTGGAAGCTTTCTTT	-	TRBV10-1	TRBJ1-1	13	TRBD1
CASSLALNEQFF	TGTGCCAGCAGCTTGGCCCTAAATGAGCAGTTCTTC	-	TRBV5-5	TRBJ2-1	12	-